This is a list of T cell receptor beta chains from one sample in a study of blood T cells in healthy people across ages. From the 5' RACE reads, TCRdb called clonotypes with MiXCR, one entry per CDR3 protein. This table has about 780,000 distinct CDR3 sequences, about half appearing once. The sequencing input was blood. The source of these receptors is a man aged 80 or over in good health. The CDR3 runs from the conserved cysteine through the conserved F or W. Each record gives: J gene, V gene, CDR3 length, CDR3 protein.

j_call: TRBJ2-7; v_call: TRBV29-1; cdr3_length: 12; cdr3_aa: CSTRDGIGEQYF
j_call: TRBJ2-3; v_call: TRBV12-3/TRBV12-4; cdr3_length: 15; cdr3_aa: CASSQRQTSTDTQYF
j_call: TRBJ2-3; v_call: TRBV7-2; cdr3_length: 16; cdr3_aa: CASSLVWDTSTDTQYF
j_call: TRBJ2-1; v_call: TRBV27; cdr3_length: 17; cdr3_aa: CASSLRLIRSPFNEQFF
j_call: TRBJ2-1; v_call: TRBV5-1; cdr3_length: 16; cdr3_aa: CASSLALGTFRYEQFF
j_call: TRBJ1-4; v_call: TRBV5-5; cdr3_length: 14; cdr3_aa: CASRAGTANEKLFF
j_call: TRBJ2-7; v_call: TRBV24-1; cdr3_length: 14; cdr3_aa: CATSPRTVNNEQYF
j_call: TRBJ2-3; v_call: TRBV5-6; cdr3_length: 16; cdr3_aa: CASSLVSFGSTDTQYF
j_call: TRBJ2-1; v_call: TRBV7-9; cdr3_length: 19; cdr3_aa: CASSRRALAGLSSYNEQFF
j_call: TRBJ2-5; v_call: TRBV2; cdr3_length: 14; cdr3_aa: CASEGGLPQETQYF
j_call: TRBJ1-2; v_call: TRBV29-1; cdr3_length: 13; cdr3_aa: CSVEEYRGYGYTF
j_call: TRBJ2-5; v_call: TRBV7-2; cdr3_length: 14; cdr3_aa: CASGLAGSRETQYF
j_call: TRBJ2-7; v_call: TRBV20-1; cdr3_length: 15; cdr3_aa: CSARDQQLGVYEQYF
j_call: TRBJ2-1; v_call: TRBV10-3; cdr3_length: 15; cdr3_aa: CAISEGTLGSDEQFF
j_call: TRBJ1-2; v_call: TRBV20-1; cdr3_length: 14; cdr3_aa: CSARVGGGTLGYTF
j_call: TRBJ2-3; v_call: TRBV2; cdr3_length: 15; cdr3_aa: CASRVTSGGPDTQYF
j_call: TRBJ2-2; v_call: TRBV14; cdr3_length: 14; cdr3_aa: CASSNIANTGELFF
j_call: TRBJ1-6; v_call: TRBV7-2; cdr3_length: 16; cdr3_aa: CASSLWGRGENSPLHF
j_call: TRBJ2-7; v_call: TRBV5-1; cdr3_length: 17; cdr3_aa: CASSWPRTTQPPYEQYF
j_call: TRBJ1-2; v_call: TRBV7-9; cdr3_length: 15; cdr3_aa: CASSLGGDPSYGYTF
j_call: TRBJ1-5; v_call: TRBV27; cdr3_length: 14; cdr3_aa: CASSAMGANQPQHF
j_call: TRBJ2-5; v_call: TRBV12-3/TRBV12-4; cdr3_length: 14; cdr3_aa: CASSLAWGQETQYF
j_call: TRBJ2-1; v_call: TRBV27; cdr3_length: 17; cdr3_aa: CASSFYGQGAFHNEQFF
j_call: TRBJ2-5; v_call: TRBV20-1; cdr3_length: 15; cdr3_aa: CSASPGTFTMETQYF
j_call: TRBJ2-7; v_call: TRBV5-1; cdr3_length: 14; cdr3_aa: CASSMLGLTYEQYF
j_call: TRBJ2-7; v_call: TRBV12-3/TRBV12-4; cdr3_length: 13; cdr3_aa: CASSFRPIYEQYF
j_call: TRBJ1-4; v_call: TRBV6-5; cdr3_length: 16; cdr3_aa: CASSRGQGTTNEKLFF
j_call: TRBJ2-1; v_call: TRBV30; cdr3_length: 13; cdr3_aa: CAWSVRESGEQFF
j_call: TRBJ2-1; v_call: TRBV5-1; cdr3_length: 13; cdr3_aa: CASSGQEFNEQFF
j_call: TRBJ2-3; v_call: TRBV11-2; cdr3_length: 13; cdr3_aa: CASSYASTDTQYF
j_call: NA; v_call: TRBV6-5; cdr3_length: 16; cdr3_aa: CASSYSNLGRGHEQYF
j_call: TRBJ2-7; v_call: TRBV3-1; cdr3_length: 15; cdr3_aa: CASSQERGAGVEQYF
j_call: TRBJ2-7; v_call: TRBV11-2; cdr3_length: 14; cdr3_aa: CASSLDPSSYEQYF
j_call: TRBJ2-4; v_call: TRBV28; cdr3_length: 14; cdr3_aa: CASSLRGASNIQYF
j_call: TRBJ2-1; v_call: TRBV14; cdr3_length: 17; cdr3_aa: CASSQDFGTSGHNGQFF
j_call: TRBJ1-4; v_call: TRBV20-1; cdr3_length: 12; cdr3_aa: CSARGTGDKLFF
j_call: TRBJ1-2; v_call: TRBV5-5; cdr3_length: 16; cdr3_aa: CASSLAATVNNYGYTF
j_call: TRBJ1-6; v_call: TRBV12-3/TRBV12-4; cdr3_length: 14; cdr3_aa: CASNLGSYNSPLHF
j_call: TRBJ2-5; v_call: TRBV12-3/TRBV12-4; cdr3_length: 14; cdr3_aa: CASSFGASQETQYF
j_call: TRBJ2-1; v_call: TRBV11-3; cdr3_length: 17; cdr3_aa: CASSFRTRTNAYNEQFF
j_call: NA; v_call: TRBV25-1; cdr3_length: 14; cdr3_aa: CASSGFGEAHEQYF
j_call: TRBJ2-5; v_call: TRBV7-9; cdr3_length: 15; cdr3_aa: CASSLAAGGQETQYF
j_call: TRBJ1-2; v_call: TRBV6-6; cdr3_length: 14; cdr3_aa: CASSYSAAAYGYTF
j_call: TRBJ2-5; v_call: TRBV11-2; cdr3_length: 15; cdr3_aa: CASSSPTSGTETQYF
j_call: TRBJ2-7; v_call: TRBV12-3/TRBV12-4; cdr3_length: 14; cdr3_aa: CASSLRTIGSEQYF
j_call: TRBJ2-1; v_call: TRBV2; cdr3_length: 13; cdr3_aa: CASSVLADNEQFF
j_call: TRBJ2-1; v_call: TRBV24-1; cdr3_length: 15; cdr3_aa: CATSVKRDGENEQFF
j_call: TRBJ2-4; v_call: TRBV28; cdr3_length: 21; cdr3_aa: CASSSLPPGLAGEVAKNIQYF
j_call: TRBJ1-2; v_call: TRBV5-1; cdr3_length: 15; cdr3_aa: CASSLGLQLNYGYTF
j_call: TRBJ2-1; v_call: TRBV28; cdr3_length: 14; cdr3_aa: CASSIAGEDNEQFF
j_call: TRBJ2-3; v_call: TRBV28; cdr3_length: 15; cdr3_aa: CASSTDPTGEDTQYF
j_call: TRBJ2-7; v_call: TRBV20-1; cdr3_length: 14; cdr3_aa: CSASGHRSSYEQYF
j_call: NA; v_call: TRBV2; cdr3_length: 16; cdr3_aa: CASSGEEALSYNEQYF
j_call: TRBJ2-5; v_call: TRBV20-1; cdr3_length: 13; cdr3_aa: CSAKLGGVETQYF
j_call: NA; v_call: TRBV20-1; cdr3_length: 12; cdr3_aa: CSASRQDYEQYF
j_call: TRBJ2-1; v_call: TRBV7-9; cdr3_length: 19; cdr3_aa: CASSLVTGTSGTFYNEQFF
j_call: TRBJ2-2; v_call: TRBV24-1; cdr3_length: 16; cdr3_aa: CATSDPPGEYTGELFF
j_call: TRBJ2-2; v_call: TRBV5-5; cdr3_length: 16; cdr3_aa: CASSFGLAGGTGELFF
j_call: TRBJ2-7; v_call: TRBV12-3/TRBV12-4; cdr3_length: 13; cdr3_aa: CASSLSGVCEQYF